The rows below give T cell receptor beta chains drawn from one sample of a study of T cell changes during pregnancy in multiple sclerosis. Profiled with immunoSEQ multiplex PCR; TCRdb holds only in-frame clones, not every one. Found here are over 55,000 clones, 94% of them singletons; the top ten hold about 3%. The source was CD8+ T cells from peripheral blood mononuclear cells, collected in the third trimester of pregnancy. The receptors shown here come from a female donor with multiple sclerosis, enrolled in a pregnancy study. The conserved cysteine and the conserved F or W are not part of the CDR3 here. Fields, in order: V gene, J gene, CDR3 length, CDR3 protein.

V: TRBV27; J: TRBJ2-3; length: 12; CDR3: ASTAGTRTDTQY
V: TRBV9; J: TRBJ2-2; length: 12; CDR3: ASSPPTSTGELF
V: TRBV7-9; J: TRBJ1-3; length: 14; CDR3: ASSPDREGSGNTIY
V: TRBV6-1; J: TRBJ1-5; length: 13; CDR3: ASSEGRTPYQPQH
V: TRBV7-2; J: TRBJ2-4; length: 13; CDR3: ASSLAGSPRNIQY
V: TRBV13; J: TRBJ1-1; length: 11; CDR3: ASSLGTGDEAF
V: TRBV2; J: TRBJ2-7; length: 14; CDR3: ASTPPGTGRSYEQY
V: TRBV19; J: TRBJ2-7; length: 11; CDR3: ASGTRIAHEQY
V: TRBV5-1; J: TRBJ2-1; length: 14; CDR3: ASSWTSGRFSNEQF
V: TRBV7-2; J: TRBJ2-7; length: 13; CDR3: ASSSLGAGGYEQY
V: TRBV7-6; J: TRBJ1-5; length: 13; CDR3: ASSSSQGLDQPQH
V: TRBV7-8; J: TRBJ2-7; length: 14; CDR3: ASSPRFLAGPYEQY
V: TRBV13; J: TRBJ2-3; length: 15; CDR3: ASSPARTRGLTDTQY
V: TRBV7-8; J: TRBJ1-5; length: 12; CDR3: ASSFPAGRQPQH
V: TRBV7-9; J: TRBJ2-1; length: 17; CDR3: ASSLVFSGRAVYVNEQF
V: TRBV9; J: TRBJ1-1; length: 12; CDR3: ASSVGQGVTEAF
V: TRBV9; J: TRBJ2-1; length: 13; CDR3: ASSVGLAEYNEQF
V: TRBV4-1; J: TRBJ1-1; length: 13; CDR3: ASSQGSTANTEAF
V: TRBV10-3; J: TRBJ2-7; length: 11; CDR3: AISESRGYEQY
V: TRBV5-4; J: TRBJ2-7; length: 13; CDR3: ASSLGREGPYEQY
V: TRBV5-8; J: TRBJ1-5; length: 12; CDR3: ASSLASGNQPQH
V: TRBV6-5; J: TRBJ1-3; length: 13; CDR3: ASSPGTGRGNTIY
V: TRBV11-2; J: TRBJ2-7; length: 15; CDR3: ASSLLTGGRSSYEQY
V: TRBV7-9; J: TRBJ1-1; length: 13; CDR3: ASSWRDRGYSEAF
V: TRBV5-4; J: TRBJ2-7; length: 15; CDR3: ASSLLIAGDYSDEQY
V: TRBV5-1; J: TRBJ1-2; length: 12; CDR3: ASSTGQGDYGYT
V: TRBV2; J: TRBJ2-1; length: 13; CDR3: ASSGGGTSINEQF
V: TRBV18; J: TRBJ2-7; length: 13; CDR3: ASSPEPGHSFGQY
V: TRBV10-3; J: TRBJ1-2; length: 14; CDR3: AISESLEQAYPGYT
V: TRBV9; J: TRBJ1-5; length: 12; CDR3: ASSGYLVNEPQH
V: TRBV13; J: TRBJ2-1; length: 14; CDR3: ASKSGLAVSISEQF
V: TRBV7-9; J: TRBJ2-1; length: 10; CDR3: ASISGYNEQF
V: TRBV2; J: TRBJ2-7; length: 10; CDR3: ASSLRSYEQY
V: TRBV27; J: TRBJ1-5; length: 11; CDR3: ASTTHLGQPQH
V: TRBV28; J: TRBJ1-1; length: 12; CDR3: ASSLQGMNTEAF
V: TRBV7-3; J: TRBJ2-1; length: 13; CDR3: ASSFYGTPYNEQF
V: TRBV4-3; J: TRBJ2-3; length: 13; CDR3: ASSLGLAATDTQY
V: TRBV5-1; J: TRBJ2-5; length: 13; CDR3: ASSLDGTVQETQY
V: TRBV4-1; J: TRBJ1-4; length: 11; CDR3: ASSHEGREKLF
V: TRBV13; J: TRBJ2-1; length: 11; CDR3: ASLGGSYNEQF
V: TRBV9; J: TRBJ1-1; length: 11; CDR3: ASSQEEDTEAF
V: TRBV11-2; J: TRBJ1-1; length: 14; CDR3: ASSLGARGPTSEAF
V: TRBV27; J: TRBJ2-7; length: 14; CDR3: ASSLILGQGAYEQY
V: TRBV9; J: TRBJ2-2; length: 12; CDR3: ASSVLGATGELF
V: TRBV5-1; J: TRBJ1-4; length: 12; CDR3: ASSLARGLEKLF
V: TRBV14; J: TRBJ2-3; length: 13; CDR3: ASSQVAGVIDTQY
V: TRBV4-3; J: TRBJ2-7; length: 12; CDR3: ASSQDLDSYEQY
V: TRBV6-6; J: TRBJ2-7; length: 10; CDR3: ASSYSLDEQY
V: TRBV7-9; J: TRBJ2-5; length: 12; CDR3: ASSWSQNQETQY
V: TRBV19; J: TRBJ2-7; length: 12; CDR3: ASALREGGHEQY
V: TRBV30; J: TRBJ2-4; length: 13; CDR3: AWRGTGSNKNIQY
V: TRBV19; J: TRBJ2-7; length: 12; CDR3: ASSIAGMAYGQY
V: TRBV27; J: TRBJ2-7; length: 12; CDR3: ASKFSGRADEQY
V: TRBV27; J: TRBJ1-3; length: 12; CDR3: ASSYQVGADTIY
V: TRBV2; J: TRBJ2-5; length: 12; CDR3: ASSETGGGETQY
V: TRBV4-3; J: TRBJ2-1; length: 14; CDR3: ASSQERLEPYNEQF
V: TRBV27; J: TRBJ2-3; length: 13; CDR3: ASSLSAGITDTQY
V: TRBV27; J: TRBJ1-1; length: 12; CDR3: ASSEGQLNTEAF